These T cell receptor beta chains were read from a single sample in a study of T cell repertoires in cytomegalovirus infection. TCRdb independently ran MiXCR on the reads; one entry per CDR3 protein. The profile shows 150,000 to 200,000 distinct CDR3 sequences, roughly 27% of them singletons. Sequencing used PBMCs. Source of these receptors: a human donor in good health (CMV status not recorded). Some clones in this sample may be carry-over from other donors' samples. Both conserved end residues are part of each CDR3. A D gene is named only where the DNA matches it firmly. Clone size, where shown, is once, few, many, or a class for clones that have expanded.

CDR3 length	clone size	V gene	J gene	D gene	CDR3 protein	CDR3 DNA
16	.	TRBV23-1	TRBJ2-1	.	CASSHSSTGPLRGQFF	TGCGCCAGCAGTCACTCGTCGACCGGACCGCTACGGGGGCAGTTCTTC
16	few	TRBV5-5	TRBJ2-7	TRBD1	CASSPTGTAATYEQYF	TGTGCCAGCAGCCCGACCGGGACAGCTGCCACCTACGAGCAGTACTTC
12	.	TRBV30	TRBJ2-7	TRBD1	CAWSPGGYEQYF	TGTGCCTGGAGTCCAGGGGGCTACGAGCAGTACTTC
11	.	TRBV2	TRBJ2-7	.	CASSEWVEQYF	TGTGCCAGCAGCGAGTGGGTCGAGCAGTACTTC
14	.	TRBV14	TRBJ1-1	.	CASSQEGRGAEAFF	TGTGCCAGCAGCCAAGAGGGCAGAGGTGCTGAAGCTTTCTTT
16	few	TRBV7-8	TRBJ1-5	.	CASSLASRVANQPQHF	TGTGCCAGCAGCTTAGCGAGCCGGGTTGCAAATCAGCCCCAGCATTTT
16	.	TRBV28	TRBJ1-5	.	CASSLYMGGSNQPQHF	TGTGCCAGCAGTTTATATATGGGGGGATCCAATCAGCCCCAGCATTTT
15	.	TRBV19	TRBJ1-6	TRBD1	CASTKTGPGISPLHF	TGTGCCAGTACCAAGACAGGGCCGGGGATTTCACCCCTCCACTTT
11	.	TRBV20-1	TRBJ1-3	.	CSGLAGNTIYF	TGCAGTGGCCTGGCTGGAAACACCATATATTTT
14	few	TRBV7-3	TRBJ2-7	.	CASSLGGELYEQYF	TGTGCCAGCAGCTTAGGGGGTGAACTCTACGAGCAGTACTTC
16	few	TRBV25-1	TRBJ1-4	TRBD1	CASSGSEDRGEEKLFF	TGTGCCAGCAGTGGCTCAGAGGACAGGGGGGAGGAAAAACTGTTTTTT
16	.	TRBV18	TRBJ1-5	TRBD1	CASSPSGTVSNQPQHF	TGTGCCAGCTCACCCTCCGGGACAGTGAGCAATCAGCCCCAGCATTTT
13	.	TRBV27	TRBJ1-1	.	CASSLSPDSRAFF	TGTGCCAGCAGTTTATCCCCCGATAGCAGGGCTTTCTTT
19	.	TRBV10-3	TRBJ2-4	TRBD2	CAISLTSGGGMGAKNIQYF	TGTGCCATCAGCCTGACTAGCGGGGGGGGCATGGGGGCCAAAAACATTCAGTACTTC
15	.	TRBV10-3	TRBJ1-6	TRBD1	CAISEPDRPGSPLHF	TGTGCCATCAGTGAGCCGGACAGGCCTGGGTCACCCCTCCACTTT
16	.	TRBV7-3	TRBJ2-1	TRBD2	CASSFTGTSKFDEQFF	TGTGCCAGCAGCTTTACCGGGACTAGCAAGTTCGATGAGCAGTTCTTC
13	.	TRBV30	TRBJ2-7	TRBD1	CAQRTGGSGEQYF	TGTGCCCAGAGGACAGGGGGCTCGGGCGAGCAGTACTTC
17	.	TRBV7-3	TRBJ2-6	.	CASRRGTGDSGANVLTF	TGTGCCAGCAGGCGGGGAACAGGCGACTCTGGGGCCAACGTCCTGACTTTC
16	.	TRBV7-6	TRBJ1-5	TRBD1	CATTTFGQGSNQPQHF	TGTGCCACTACAACCTTTGGACAGGGAAGCAATCAGCCCCAGCATTTT
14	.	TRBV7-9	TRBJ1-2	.	CASSPQSANYGYTF	TGTGCCAGCAGCCCACAATCTGCTAACTATGGCTACACCTTC
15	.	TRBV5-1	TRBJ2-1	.	CASSQDSSSYNEQFF	TGCGCCAGCAGCCAGGACTCGAGCTCCTACAATGAGCAGTTCTTC
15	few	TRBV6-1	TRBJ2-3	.	CASSEGSHPADTQYF	TGTGCCAGCAGTGAAGGGTCTCACCCCGCAGATACGCAGTATTTT
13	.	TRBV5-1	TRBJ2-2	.	CASSSGVTGELFF	TGCGCCAGCAGCTCTGGGGTGACCGGGGAGCTGTTTTTT
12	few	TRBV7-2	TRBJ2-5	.	CASSPPKTTQYF	TGTGCCAGCAGCCCCCCTAAGACGACCCAGTACTTC
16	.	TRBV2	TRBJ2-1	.	CASSEADGGLYNEQFF	TGTGCCAGCAGTGAAGCCGACGGAGGGCTCTACAATGAGCAGTTCTTC
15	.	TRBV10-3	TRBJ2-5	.	CAISSIFTQQETQYF	TGTGCCATCAGTTCGATTTTTACCCAGCAAGAGACCCAGTACTTC
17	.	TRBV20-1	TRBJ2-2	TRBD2	CSASGSPRGENTGELFF	TGCAGTGCTTCAGGCTCTCCGCGGGGGGAAAACACCGGGGAGCTGTTTTTT
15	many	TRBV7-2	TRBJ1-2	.	CASSLLGVPNYGYTF	TGTGCCAGCAGCTTGCTGGGGGTTCCTAACTATGGCTACACCTTC
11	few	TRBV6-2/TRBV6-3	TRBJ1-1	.	CASSYPGGAFF	TGTGCCAGCAGTTACCCCGGAGGAGCTTTCTTT
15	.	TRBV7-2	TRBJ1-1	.	CASSLESGEFTEAFF	TGTGCCAGCAGCTTAGAATCGGGGGAATTCACTGAAGCTTTCTTT
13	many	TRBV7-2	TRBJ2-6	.	CAIVGGGANVLTF	TGTGCCATCGTCGGGGGAGGGGCCAACGTCCTGACTTTC
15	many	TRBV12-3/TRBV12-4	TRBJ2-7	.	CASSLASAFRGEQYF	TGTGCCAGCAGTTTAGCCTCCGCCTTCCGGGGCGAGCAGTACTTC
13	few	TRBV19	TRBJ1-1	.	CASSSKASRGAFF	TGTGCCAGTAGTTCAAAGGCCTCTAGGGGAGCTTTCTTT